Shown below are 15 T cell receptor beta chains from a single sample sequenced in a study of blood T cell repertoires in COVID-19. Produced via immunoSEQ multiplex PCR; TCRdb's table is partial and in-frame only. Here the sample spans 160,000 or so clones, approximately 82% being singletons. The sequencing input was PBMCs or T cells enriched from blood (not recorded which). These TCRs come from a man between 60 and 75 years old who had recovered from COVID-19.

This clone has only a few counts. The chain couples TRBV4-1 to TRBJ2-7, with 9 positions matching TRBD2. Germline CDR1 MGHRA, CDR2 YSYEKL. The CDR3 is 16 amino acids. After removal of 0 bases from V and 7 bases from J, the junction contained 10 bases not matched to a gene. The chain's CDR3 is CASSQDDAGGPGEQYF. CDR3 bases: TGCGCCAGCAGCCAAGACGATGCGGGAGGGCCTGGGGAGCAGTACTTC.

A word on this clone: One junction end disagrees with the germline gene, perhaps due to a read error. Here the CDR3 DNA reads TGTGCCAGCAGCCACACCGGGACGGTAAATTCCGGGACTCACTTC. Translating gives CASSHTGTVNSGTHF. The chain uses TRBV3-1 (or the pseudogene TRBV3-2) and TRBJ2-5; D may be TRBD2 (6 bases). CDR3 size: 15 residues. Germline CDR1 and CDR2: LGHDT and YNNKEL (reference sequence).

The chain joins TRBV5-4 to TRBJ2-1; no definite D call. Germline CDR1 and CDR2: SGHNT and YYREEE (reference sequence). V gave up 5 bases and J gave up 8 bases, with 14 bases separating them. The CDR3 totals 13 residues. The chain's CDR3 is CASSSRYPDEQFF. Here the CDR3 DNA reads TGTGCCAGCAGTAGCCGTTATCCCGATGAGCAGTTCTTC.

The chain couples TRBV11-2 to TRBJ1-5; TRBD1 agrees at 8 bases. Germline loops: CDR1 SGHAT, CDR2 FQNNGV. This CDR3 contains 16 residues. The junction had 12 bases not matched to a gene; V was cut back by 5 bases and J by 6 bases. In DNA form, the CDR3 reads TGTGCCAGCAGCCCCCGGACAGGGAGTTTTGGTCAGCCCCAGCATTTT. As protein: CASSPRTGSFGQPQHF.

This clone has just a few counts. The chain employs TRBV5-8 and TRBJ1-1, with 7 bases fitting TRBD1. CDR3 length equals 15 residues. Per the germline V gene, CDR1 is SGHTS and CDR2 is YDEGEE. The J segment lost 5 bases and the V segment lost 0 bases, leaving 7 bases of the junction unmatched. The CDR3 region has the DNA TGTGCCAGCAGCTTGGCGGCAGGGGGACGAACTGAAGCTTTCTTT. Amino acid sequence: CASSLAAGGRTEAFF.

This chain links TRBV5-4 with TRBJ1-1; D is perhaps TRBD1 (5 bases). Germline lookup yields CDR1 SGHNT and CDR2 YYREEE (reference sequence). The V gene lost 3 bases and the J gene lost 0 bases, with 9 bases spanning the gap. This CDR3 is 14 amino acids long. Written as DNA, the CDR3 is TGTGCCAGCAGCTCGACAGACCTGAACACTGAAGCTTTCTTT. It encodes CASSSTDLNTEAFF. Based on the CDR3 plus reference TRBV5-4 and TRBJ1-1, the full variable domain is ETGVTQSPTHLIKTRGQQVTLRCSSQSGHNTVSWYQQALGQGPQFIFQYYREEENGRGNFPPRFSGLQFPNYSSELNVNALELDDSALYLCASSSTDLNTEAFFGQGTRLTVV.

The chain recombines TRBV7-8 with TRBJ2-3; 8 positions match TRBD2. The J segment lost 4 bases and the V segment lost 4 bases, leaving 7 bases of the junction unmatched. The germline gives CDR1 SGHVS, CDR2 FQNEAQ. CDR3 size: 15 residues. The CDR3 nucleotides are TGTGCCAGCAGCTCCCAAATGCGGGGGGCAGATACGCAGTATTTT. The encoded protein is CASSSQMRGADTQYF.

The rearrangement uses TRBV5-1 and TRBJ2-7; TRBD2 aligns across 10 bases. Germline V gives CDR1 SGHRS, CDR2 YFSETQ. This CDR3 contains 15 residues. Trimming cost V 5 bases and J 4 bases; bases outside gene matches: 9. CDR3 protein: CASRPAGTSAYEQYF. CDR3 sequence (DNA): TGCGCCAGCAGGCCCGCCGGGACTAGCGCGTACGAGCAGTACTTC.

As for this clone: This sample also contains other DNA sequences that code for the same CDR3. The chain carries TRBV6-5 and TRBJ1-4, with a weak D call TRBD1 (6 bases). V was clipped by 5 bases and J by 2 bases, with 9 bases between them. The CDR3 totals 14 residues. CDR1 is MNHEY and CDR2 is SVGAGI in the germline V gene. The CDR3 region is CASSRGITNEKLFF. In DNA form, the CDR3 reads TGTGCCAGCAGTAGGGGGATTACTAATGAAAAACTGTTTTTT.

The J gene is TRBJ2-5, the V gene TRBV12-3 or TRBV12-4; tentatively, D is TRBD2 (5 bases). The V gene lost 5 bases and the J gene lost 5 bases, with 9 bases spanning the gap. The CDR3 consists of 12 residues. Written as DNA, the CDR3 is TGTGCCAGCAGTACAGCGGTGGAGACCCAGTACTTC. It encodes CASSTAVETQYF.

The rearrangement links TRBV2 to TRBJ2-7; possibly TRBD1 for D (6 bases). Trimming left V 4 bases short and J 1 base short, with 11 bases between. This CDR3 region has 14 residues. CDR1 and CDR2 from the germline V gene are SNHLY and FYNNEI. The CDR3 loop is CASSGPTGSYEQYF. The CDR3 DNA follows: TGTGCCAGCAGTGGCCCGACAGGTTCCTACGAGCAGTACTTC.

The sample holds one count of this clone. The genes are TRBV28 and TRBJ1-4, with 8 bases that match TRBD1. This CDR3 comprises 18 residues. V lost 7 bases, J lost 0 bases, and 13 bases stayed unmatched. The germline V gene has CDR1 MDHEN and CDR2 SYDVKM. The CDR3 DNA sequence: TGTGCCAGCACCTTGGGGGGGACAGGAACTGCAACTAATGAAAAACTGTTTTTT. Amino acids: CASTLGGTGTATNEKLFF.

J is TRBJ2-5 and V is TRBV9; tentatively, D is TRBD2 (6 bases). Germline lookup yields CDR1 SGDLS and CDR2 YYNGEE. V lost 4 bases and J lost 5, with 15 bases in between. The CDR3 sequence is 14 residues long. The DNA of the CDR3 is TGTGCCAGCAGCCCCCCCGGGAGAAGGGAGACCCAGTACTTC. Translation: CASSPPGRRETQYF.

This chain uses TRBV7-3 with TRBJ1-2; weak D call: TRBD1 (5 bases). The CDR3 is 13 residues long. CDR1 and CDR2 (germline): SGHTA, FQGTGA. Between the trimmed V and J ends, which lost 3 bases and 8 bases, there was a span of 13 bases. CDR3 amino acids: CASSLGSGEGYTF. The CDR3, as DNA: TGTGCCAGCAGCTTGGGTTCGGGGGAAGGCTACACCTTC.

This chain links TRBV23-1 with TRBJ2-2; D is possibly TRBD1 (7 bases). TRBV23-1 is known as an ORF, though its function is uncertain. Trimming stripped 3 bases from V and 3 bases from J, with 26 bases between. CDR3 length: 20 residues. CDR3 DNA sequence: TGCGCCAGCAGTCATCCCCATTTTGGGACTCCCAGGGGGGACACCGGGGAGCTGTTTTTT. It encodes CASSHPHFGTPRGDTGELFF.